This entry lists 19 T cell receptor beta chains sequenced from one sample in a study listed by TCRdb under 2016. The method was RT-PCR. The instrument given in TCRdb is Illumina MiSeq. The raw public reads went through TCRdb reprocessing: fastp at Q25, MiXCR clone calling, in-frame beta chains kept. Records with the same CDR3 protein are collapsed into one entry carrying the most frequent genes and DNA. This sample holds more than 600,000 distinct CDR3 sequences; 12% to 15% were observed only once. 3.6% of the sample is in the top ten clones. The sample consisted of memory CD4+ T cells from blood. Source of these receptors: a female donor in good health, serving as a healthy control.

There are many counts of this clonotype. The rearrangement joins TRBV7-2 to TRBJ2-4, with D perhaps matching TRBD1 (8 bases). V was pared by 3 bases and J by 8 bases, with 14 bases between. Germline CDR1 and CDR2: SGHTA and FQGNSA. This CDR3 has 14 residues. In DNA form, the CDR3 reads TGTGCCAGCAGCTTGAGACAGGGGAGGGACATTCAGTACTTC. As protein: CASSLRQGRDIQYF.

This clonotype was seen more than once but under ten times. The gene calls are TRBV28 and TRBJ2-3; D may be TRBD2 (6 bases). Per the germline V gene, CDR1 is MDHEN and CDR2 is SYDVKM. Deletions cut 11 bases from V and 1 base from J, with 16 bases between. The CDR3 consists of 14 residues. CDR3 DNA sequence: TGTGCCCGCTACGGCGGGGACTGCACAGATACGCAGTATTTT. It codes for CARYGGDCTDTQYF.

This clonotype has a handful of counts. This chain connects TRBV2 to TRBJ2-1; D unclear. V was clipped by 3 bases and J by 4 bases, with 13 bases between them. The CDR3 is 15 residues long. Germline CDR1 reads SNHLY; CDR2 reads FYNNEI. This CDR3 reads CASSEAQIDYNEQFF. The CDR3 region has the DNA TGTGCCAGCAGTGAGGCGCAGATTGATTACAATGAGCAGTTCTTC.

This clonotype was picked up a small number of times. The rearrangement joins TRBV7-2 to TRBJ1-4; D call uncertain. Germline V lookup: CDR1 SGHTA, CDR2 FQGNSA. V was clipped by 1 base and J by 4 bases, with 10 bases between them. This CDR3 is built from 15 residues. CDR3 protein: CASSLGLGINEKLFF. The CDR3 nucleotides read TGTGCCAGCAGCTTAGGGCTGGGGATTAATGAAAAACTGTTTTTT.

The chain couples TRBV20-1 to TRBJ2-5; D remains ambiguous. The germline V gene encodes CDR1 DFQATT and CDR2 SNEGSKA (reference sequence). Trimming took off 2 bases at V and 4 bases at J, with 20 bases between the two ends. The CDR3 covers 16 residues. The CDR3 loop reads CSARPARLGSVETQYF. The CDR3 DNA is TGCAGTGCTAGACCCGCAAGGTTGGGCTCTGTAGAGACCCAGTACTTC.

The chain combines TRBV7-8 with TRBJ1-5; D gene unclear. Germline V gene sequence: CDR1 SGHVS, CDR2 FQNEAQ. This CDR3 has 15 residues. The ends were cut back, 1 base at V and 1 base at J, with 8 bases in the middle. CDR3: CASSLVQGSNQPQHF. CDR3 DNA sequence: TGTGCCAGCAGCTTAGTTCAAGGGAGCAATCAGCCCCAGCATTTT. Together with reference TRBV7-8 and TRBJ1-5, the CDR3 gives the full variable domain: GAGVSQSPRYKVAKRGQDVALRCDPISGHVSLFWYQQALGQGPEFLTYFQNEAQLDKSGLPSDRFFAERPEGSVSTLKIQRTQQEDSAVYLCASSLVQGSNQPQHFGDGTRLSIL.

This clonotype was detected a few times. The chain combines TRBV5-1 with TRBJ2-1; D remains unclear. CDR1 is SGHRS, CDR2 YFSETQ, per germline. This CDR3 region has 13 residues. V lost 2 bases to trimming and J lost 5 bases, with 8 bases between them. CDR3 sequence: CASSLGFHNEQFF. The CDR3 region has the DNA TGCGCCAGCAGCTTAGGGTTTCACAATGAGCAGTTCTTC.

This clonotype was seen only a few times. The V call is TRBV27, the J call TRBJ2-1; TRBD2 matches 11 bases. This CDR3 comprises 17 residues. V gave up 5 bases and J gave up 5 bases; unmatched junction bases: 11. Germline values: CDR1 MNHEY, CDR2 SMNVEV (reference sequence). The CDR3 DNA reads TGTGCCAGCAGTCCTATTATACTAGCGGGAGAAGACAATGAGCAGTTCTTC. Protein: CASSPIILAGEDNEQFF.

This clonotype was seen at least ten times. The chain combines TRBV18 with TRBJ1-2; D perhaps matches TRBD1 (6 bases). The V end was cut by 4 bases, the J end by 7 bases, with 10 bases between. The CDR3 covers 12 residues. CDR1 is KGHSH and CDR2 is LQKENI in the germline V gene. The CDR3 region has the DNA TGTGCCAGCTCACGAGGGGGAACTGGCTACACCTTC. Its protein product is CASSRGGTGYTF.

This clonotype was picked up many times. This chain links TRBV7-8 with TRBJ2-1, with D uncertain. The CDR3 extends over 15 amino acids. Germline V lookup: CDR1 SGHVS, CDR2 FQNEAQ. The V gene lost 5 bases and the J gene lost 0 bases, with 11 bases spanning the gap. DNA of the CDR3: TGTGCCAGCAGCAAGACAATGGGCTCCTACAATGAGCAGTTCTTC. It translates to CASSKTMGSYNEQFF.

J is TRBJ2-7 and V is TRBV20-1; 7 bases align to TRBD1. After removal of 4 bases from V and 3 bases from J, the junction contained 3 bases not matched to a gene. Germline CDR1 DFQATT, CDR2 SNEGSKA (reference sequence). This CDR3 region has 12 residues. CDR3 nucleotide sequence: TGCAGTGCTAATCGGGACAGCTACGAGCAGTACTTC. Encoded protein: CSANRDSYEQYF.

This clonotype has just a few counts. A much larger clone differs from this one at a single base, so this may be a read error. This rearrangement joins TRBV29-1 to TRBJ2-4, with 7 bases aligning to TRBD2. The CDR3 spans 13 residues. J lost 8 bases, V lost 6 bases, and 10 bases had no gene match. Germline V gives CDR1 SQVTM, CDR2 ANQGSEA. In nucleotides, the CDR3 is TGCAGCGTCCGCACTCGGGCGGGAGACATTCAGTACTTC. It translates to CSVRTRAGDIQYF.

V is TRBV28 and J is TRBJ2-1, with 11 bases that match TRBD2. Germline V lookup: CDR1 MDHEN, CDR2 SYDVKM. V was clipped by 8 bases and J by 3 bases; unmatched bases: 3. The CDR3 extends over 14 amino acids. The DNA for the CDR3 is TGTGCCAGCTTGACTAGCGGGAACTACAATGAGCAGTTCTTC. Protein: CASLTSGNYNEQFF.

This clonotype was observed a handful of times. This rearrangement joins TRBV3-1 to TRBJ2-2; tentatively, D is TRBD2 (5 bases). Trimming left V 4 bases short and J 0 bases short, with 9 bases between. CDR1 LGHDT and CDR2 YNNKEL come from the germline V gene (reference sequence). The CDR3 contains 15 residues. CDR3 nucleotide sequence: TGTGCCAGCAGCCGGAGCGGATCGAACACCGGGGAGCTGTTTTTT. Protein: CASSRSGSNTGELFF.

V is TRBV25-1 and J is TRBJ1-2; D call uncertain. V was clipped by 1 base and J by 6 bases, with 12 bases between them. Germline values: CDR1 MGHDK, CDR2 SYGVNS. This CDR3 is built from 14 residues. As DNA, the CDR3 is TGTGCCAGCAGTGAATCCCGGTCCGGCAATGGCTACACCTTC. Translated, it gives CASSESRSGNGYTF.

J is TRBJ2-1 and V is TRBV19; 9 positions match TRBD2. Unmatched junction bases numbered 3, after V lost 4 bases and J lost 2 bases. The CDR3 runs 15 residues. Per the germline V gene, CDR1 is LNHDA and CDR2 is SQIVND (reference sequence). CDR3: CASSKASGTYNEQFF. The CDR3 region has the DNA TGTGCCAGTAGTAAGGCTAGCGGGACCTACAATGAGCAGTTCTTC.

In DNA, the CDR3 is TGTGCCAGCAGTTCCCTCTCGGCACCTTCCAGGAGCTCCTACGAGCAGTACTTC. It is translated as CASSSLSAPSRSSYEQYF. This chain connects TRBV28 to TRBJ2-7, with no clear D. With 4 bases removed from V and 0 bases from J, the gap between germline ends came to 22 bases. The length of the CDR3 is 18 residues. The germline CDR1 and CDR2 sequences are MDHEN and SYDVKM.

This clonotype has more than one count but fewer than ten. The gene calls are TRBV4-3 and TRBJ1-1; a possible D gene is TRBD1 (5 bases). The CDR3 is 15 residues long. The V gene's germline CDR1 is LGHNA and CDR2 YSLEER. Trimming took off 4 bases at V and 0 bases at J, with 12 bases between the two ends. DNA for the CDR3: TGCGCCAGCAGCCGCGAGTGGGGGATGAACACTGAAGCTTTCTTT. Amino acid sequence: CASSREWGMNTEAFF.

In this sample, this clonotype turned up many times. This chain uses TRBV4-3 with TRBJ2-7; a weak D match, TRBD2 (6 bases). Deletions cut 1 base from V and 2 bases from J, with 15 bases between. The CDR3 has 16 residues. Germline CDR1 reads LGHNA; CDR2 reads YSLEER. For the CDR3, the DNA is TGCGCCAGCAGCCAAGGTCCCAAACTAGCACCCTACGAGCAGTACTTC. Amino acids: CASSQGPKLAPYEQYF.